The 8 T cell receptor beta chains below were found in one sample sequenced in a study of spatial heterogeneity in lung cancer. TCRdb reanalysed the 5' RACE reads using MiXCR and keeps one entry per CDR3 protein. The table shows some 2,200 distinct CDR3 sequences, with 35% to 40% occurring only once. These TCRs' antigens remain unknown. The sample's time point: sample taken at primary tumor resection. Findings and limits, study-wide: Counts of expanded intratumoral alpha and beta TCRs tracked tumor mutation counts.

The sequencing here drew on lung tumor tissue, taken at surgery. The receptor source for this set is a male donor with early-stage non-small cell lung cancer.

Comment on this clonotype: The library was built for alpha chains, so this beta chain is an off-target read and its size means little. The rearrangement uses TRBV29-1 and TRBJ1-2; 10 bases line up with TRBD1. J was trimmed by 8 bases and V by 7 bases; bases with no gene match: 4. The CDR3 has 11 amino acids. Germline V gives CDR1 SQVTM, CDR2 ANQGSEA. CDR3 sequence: CSAGQGGGYTF. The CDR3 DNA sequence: TGCAGCGCCGGACAGGGGGGCGGCTACACCTTC.

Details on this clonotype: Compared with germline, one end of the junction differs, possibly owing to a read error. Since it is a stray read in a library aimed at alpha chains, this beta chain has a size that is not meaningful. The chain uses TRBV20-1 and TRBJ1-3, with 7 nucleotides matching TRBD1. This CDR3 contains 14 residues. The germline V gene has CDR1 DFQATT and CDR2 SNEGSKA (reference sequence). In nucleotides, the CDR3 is TGCAGTGCTAGACCTCAGGGGGTGCGTAGGGCGGTTGGATTT. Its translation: CSARPQGVRRAVGF.

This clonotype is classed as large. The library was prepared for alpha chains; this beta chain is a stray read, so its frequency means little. The CDR3 here is CSGGLVPGELFF. CDR3 nucleotides: TGCAGCGGTGGACTGGTCCCCGGGGAGCTGTTTTTT. This rearrangement joins TRBV29-1 to TRBJ2-2; the D gene is possibly TRBD2 (5 bases). Germline V CDR1 and CDR2: SQVTM, ANQGSEA. The V end was cut by 7 bases, the J end by 6 bases, with 12 bases between. This CDR3 region has 12 residues.

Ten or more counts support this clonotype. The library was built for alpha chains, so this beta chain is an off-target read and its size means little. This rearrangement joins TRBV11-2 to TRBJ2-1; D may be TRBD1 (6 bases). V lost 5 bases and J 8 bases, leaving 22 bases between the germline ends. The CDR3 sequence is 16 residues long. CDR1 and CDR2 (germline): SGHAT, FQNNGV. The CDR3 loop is CASSPAQGYIFHEQFF. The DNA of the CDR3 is TGTGCCAGCAGCCCAGCCCAGGGGTATATTTTTCATGAGCAGTTCTTC.

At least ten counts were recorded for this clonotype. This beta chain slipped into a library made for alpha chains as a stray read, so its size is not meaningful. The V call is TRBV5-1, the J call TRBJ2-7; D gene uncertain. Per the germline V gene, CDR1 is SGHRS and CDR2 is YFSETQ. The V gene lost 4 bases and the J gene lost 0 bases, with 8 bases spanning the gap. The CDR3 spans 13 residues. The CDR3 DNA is TGCGCCAGCAGCGCGCCCGGCTCCTACGAGCAGTACTTC. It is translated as CASSAPGSYEQYF.

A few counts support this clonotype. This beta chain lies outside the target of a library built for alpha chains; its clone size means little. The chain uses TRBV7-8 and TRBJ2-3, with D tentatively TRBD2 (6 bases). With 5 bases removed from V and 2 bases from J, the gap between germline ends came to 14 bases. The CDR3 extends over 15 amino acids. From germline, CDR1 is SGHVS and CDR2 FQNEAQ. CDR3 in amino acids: CASSPRDSNTDTQYF. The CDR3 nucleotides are TGTGCCAGCAGCCCCCGGGACTCGAACACAGATACGCAGTATTTT.

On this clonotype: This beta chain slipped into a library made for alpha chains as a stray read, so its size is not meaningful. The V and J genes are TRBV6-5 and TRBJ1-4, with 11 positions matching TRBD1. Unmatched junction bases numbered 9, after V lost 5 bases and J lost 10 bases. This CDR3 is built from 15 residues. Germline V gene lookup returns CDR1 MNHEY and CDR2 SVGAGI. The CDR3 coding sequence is TGTGCCAGCAGTATAAGCCCCGGGACAGGGGGAAAACTGTTTTTT. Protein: CASSISPGTGGKLFF.

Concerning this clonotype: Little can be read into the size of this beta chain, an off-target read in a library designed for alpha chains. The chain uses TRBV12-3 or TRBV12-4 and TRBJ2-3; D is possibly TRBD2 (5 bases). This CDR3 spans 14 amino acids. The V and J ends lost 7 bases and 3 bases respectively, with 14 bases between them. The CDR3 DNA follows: TGTGCCAGCAACGTACTAGTGCGGACAGATACGCAGTATTTT. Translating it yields CASNVLVRTDTQYF.